The following is a T cell receptor (beta chain) sequence with its context. Its antigen is unknown. The same CDR3 arises from other DNA sequences in this sample as well. This sample was taken from a study of cytomegalovirus exposure and HLA in healthy donors. The method was immunoSEQ multiplex PCR; TCRdb's version includes in-frame clones alone and lacks a portion of them. The data hold 100,000 to 150,000 clones, with around 90% observed a single time. V lost 5 bases and J 3 bases, leaving 9 bases between the germline ends. Per germline, CDR1 LNHDA and CDR2 SQIVND (reference sequence). The CDR3 runs 13 residues. General study points: There were some 150 TCR beta chains listed as cytomegalovirus-associated.

The specimen was PBMCs. The chain recombines TRBV19 with TRBJ2-3; maybe TRBD1 (6 bases). This clonotype was obtained from a woman aged 18-29 years in good health and CMV-seronegative. DNA of the CDR3: TGTGCCAGTAGTCGCCAGGGGACAGATACGCAGTATTTT. Its protein product is CASSRQGTDTQYF.